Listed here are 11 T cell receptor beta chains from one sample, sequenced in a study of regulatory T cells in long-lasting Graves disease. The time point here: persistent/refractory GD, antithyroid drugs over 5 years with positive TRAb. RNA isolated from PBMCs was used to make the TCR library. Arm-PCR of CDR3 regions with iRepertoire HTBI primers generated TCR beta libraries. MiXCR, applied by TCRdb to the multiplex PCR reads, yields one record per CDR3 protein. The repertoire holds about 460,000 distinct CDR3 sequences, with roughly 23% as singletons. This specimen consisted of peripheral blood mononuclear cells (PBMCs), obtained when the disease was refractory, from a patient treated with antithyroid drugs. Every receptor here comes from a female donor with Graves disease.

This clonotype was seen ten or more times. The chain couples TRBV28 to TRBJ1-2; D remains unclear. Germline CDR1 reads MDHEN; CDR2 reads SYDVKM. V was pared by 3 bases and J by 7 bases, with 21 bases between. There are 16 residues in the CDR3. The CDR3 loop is CASSLALGQAFSGYTF. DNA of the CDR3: TGTGCCAGCAGTTTGGCCCTCGGGCAGGCTTTCTCTGGCTACACCTTC.

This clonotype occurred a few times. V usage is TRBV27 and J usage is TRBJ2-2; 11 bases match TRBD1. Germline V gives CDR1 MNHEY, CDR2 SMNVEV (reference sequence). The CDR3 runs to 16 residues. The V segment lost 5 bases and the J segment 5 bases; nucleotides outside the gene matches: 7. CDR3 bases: TGTGCCAGCAGTCCCTGGGACAGGGGGAGGACCGGGGAGCTGTTTTTT. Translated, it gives CASSPWDRGRTGELFF.

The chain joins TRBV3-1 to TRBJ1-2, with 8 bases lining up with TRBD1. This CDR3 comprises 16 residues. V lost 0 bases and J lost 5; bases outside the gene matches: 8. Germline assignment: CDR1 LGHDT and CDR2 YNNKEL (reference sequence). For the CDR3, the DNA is TGTGCCAGCAGCCAAGATCGGGCAGGGGGCGAGTATGGCTACACCTTC. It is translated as CASSQDRAGGEYGYTF.

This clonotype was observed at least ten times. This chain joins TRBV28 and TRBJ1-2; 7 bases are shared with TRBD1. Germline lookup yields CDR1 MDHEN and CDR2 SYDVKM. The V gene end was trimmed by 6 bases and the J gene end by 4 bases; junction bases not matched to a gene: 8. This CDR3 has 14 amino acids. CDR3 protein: CASRPGQPIYGYTF. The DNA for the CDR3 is TGTGCCAGCAGGCCGGGACAGCCGATCTATGGCTACACCTTC.

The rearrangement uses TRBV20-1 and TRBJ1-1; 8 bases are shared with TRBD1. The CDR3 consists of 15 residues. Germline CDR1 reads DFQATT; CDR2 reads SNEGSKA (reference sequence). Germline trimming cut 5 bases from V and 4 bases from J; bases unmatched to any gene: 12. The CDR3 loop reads CSAGNSGGALTEAFF. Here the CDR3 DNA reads TGCAGTGCTGGGAACTCAGGGGGCGCCCTCACTGAAGCTTTCTTT.

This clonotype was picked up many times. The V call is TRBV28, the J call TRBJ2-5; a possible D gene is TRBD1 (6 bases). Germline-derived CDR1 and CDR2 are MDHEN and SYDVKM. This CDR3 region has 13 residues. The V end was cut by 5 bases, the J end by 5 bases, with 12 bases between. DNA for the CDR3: TGTGCCAGCAGTGGGGTGAGGGGGGAGACCCAGTACTTC. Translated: CASSGVRGETQYF.

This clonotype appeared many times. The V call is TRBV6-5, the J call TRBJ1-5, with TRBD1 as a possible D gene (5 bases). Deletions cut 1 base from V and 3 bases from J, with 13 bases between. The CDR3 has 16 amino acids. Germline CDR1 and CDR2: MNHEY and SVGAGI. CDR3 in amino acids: CASSYYRDGYNQPQHF. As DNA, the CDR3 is TGTGCCAGCAGTTACTACCGGGACGGTTACAATCAGCCCCAGCATTTT.

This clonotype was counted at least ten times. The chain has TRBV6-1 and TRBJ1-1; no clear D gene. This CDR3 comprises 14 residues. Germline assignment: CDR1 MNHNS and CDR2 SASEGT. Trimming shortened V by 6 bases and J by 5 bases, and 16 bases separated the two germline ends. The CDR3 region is CASRFDNAKTEAFF. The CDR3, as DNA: TGTGCCAGCAGATTTGACAATGCAAAAACTGAAGCTTTCTTT.

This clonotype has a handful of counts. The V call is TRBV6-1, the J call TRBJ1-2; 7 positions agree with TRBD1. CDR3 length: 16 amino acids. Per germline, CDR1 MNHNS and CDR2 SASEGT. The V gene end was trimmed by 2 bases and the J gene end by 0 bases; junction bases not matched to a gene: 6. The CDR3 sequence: CASSEIGGTANYGYTF. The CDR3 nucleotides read TGTGCCAGCAGTGAAATAGGAGGGACAGCTAACTATGGCTACACCTTC.

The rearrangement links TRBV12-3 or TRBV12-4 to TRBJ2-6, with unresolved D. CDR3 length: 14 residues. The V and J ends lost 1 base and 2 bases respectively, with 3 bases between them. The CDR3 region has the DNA TGTGCCAGCAGTTTAGATGCTGGGGCCAACGTCCTGACTTTC. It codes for CASSLDAGANVLTF.

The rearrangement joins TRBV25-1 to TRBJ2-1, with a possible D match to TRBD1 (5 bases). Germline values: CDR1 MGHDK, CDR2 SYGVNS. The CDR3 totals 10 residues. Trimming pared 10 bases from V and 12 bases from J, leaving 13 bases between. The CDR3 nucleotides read TGTGCCACCGCCAGGGAAAGGCAGTTCTTC. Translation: CATARERQFF.